These 22 T cell receptor beta chains were all obtained from the same sample, sequenced in a study of OX40 agonist ivuxolimab in advanced cancers. Method: immunoSEQ multiplex PCR; TCRdb's copy keeps in-frame clones and lacks some. The sample contains roughly 18,000 clones, around 77% of which appear only once. This specimen consisted of CD4+ or CD8+ T cells sorted from blood, obtained in a trial of the OX40 agonist ivuxolimab. Every receptor here comes from an adult with an advanced solid tumor such as melanoma, head and neck, liver or kidney cancer.

In this sample, this clone turned up once. V and J are TRBV21-1 and TRBJ1-4; the table's D call, TRBD1, was not checked against the DNA. TRBV21-1 represents a pseudogene. This CDR3 region has 18 residues. CDR3 residues: CASSNRSGTVSTNEKLFF. The CDR3 DNA reads TGTGCCAGCAGCAATCGGTCGGGGACAGTTTCAACTAATGAAAAACTGTTTTTT.

This clone was found once. This chain connects TRBV25-1 to TRBJ2-3; a possible D gene is TRBD1 (5 bases). The CDR3 is 15 residues long. V was clipped by 2 bases and J by 5 bases, with 14 bases between them. Looked up from germline, CDR1 is MGHDK and CDR2 is SYGVNS. The CDR3 region has the DNA TGTGCCAGCAGTGAAAGGGTGGGGCCGGAAGATACGCAGTATTTT. This sequence encodes CASSERVGPEDTQYF.

The chain recombines TRBV7-2 with TRBJ1-2; no clear D gene. This CDR3 contains 13 residues. With 5 bases removed from V and 8 bases from J, the gap between germline ends came to 15 bases. The germline gives CDR1 SGHTA, CDR2 FQGNSA. In DNA, the CDR3 is TGTGCCAGCAGCGCGATTTTAGATGTCGGCTACACCTTC. Translation: CASSAILDVGYTF.

The V gene is TRBV30, the J gene TRBJ2-7, with D possibly being TRBD1 (5 bases). Trimming removed 3 bases at V and 3 bases at J, with 6 bases between. CDR3 length: 11 residues. Germline CDR1 reads GTSNPN; CDR2 reads SVGIG (reference sequence). The DNA for the CDR3 is TGTGCCTGGAGAGGGGACTACGAGCAGTACTTC. Its protein is CAWRGDYEQYF. Full variable domain (rest looked up from reference TRBV30 and TRBJ2-7): SQTIHQWPATLVQPVGSPLSLECTVEGTSNPNLYWYRQAAGRGLQLLFYSVGIGQISSEVPQNLSASRPQDRQFILSSKKLLLSDSGFYLCAWRGDYEQYFGPGTRLTVT.

The V call is TRBV27, the J call TRBJ2-7; 9 bases align to TRBD1. Germline V CDR1 and CDR2: MNHEY, SMNVEV (reference sequence). V lost 5 bases, J lost 3 bases, and 5 bases stayed unmatched. The CDR3 contains 14 residues. The DNA for the CDR3 is TGTGCCAGCAGTCTCGCGGGACAGGGCTACGAGCAGTACTTC. This sequence encodes CASSLAGQGYEQYF.

This clone was detected only once. The CDR3 DNA follows: TGTGCCACCATGCGGACCTTAGCGGGGGGGCAAACAGATACGCAGTATTTT. This gives the protein CATMRTLAGGQTDTQYF. The chain employs TRBV27 and TRBJ2-3, with TRBD2 matching over 11 bases. V was pared by 10 bases and J by 3 bases, with 15 bases of the junction left unmatched. CDR3 size: 17 residues. Germline V gives CDR1 MNHEY, CDR2 SMNVEV (reference sequence).

In this sample, this clone is large. The rearrangement uses TRBV6-5 and TRBJ2-3; D remains unclear. V lost 8 bases, J lost 2 bases, and 8 bases lay in between. The CDR3 spans 12 residues. Germline V gene lookup returns CDR1 MNHEY and CDR2 SVGAGI. CDR3 DNA: TGTGCCAGCGGTTGGAACACAGATACGCAGTATTTT. Encoded protein: CASGWNTDTQYF.

This clone counts as medium-sized (0.01 to 0.1%). The chain links TRBV7-6 to TRBJ1-3; D gene ambiguous. V was pared by 4 bases and J by 3 bases, with 16 bases between. Germline V gene lookup returns CDR1 SGHVS and CDR2 FNYEAQ. There are 16 residues in the CDR3. The CDR3 reads CASSSEGNLYGNTIYF. CDR3 in DNA: TGTGCCAGCAGCTCAGAAGGGAATCTGTATGGAAACACCATATATTTT.

V and J are TRBV9 and TRBJ1-1; 8 positions agree with TRBD1. After removal of 3 bases from V and 3 bases from J, the junction contained 7 bases not matched to a gene. Germline assignment: CDR1 SGDLS and CDR2 YYNGEE. The CDR3 is 15 amino acids. This CDR3 is CASSADRQGHTEAFF. The CDR3 DNA reads TGTGCCAGCAGCGCCGACCGACAGGGGCACACTGAAGCTTTCTTT. Variable domain in full (rest from reference TRBV9 and TRBJ1-1): DSGVTQTPKHLITATGQRVTLRCSPRSGDLSVYWYQQSLDQGLQFLIQYYNGEERAKGNILERFSAQQFPDLHSELNLSSLELGDSALYFCASSADRQGHTEAFFGQGTRLTVV.

This clone was seen a handful of times. V is TRBV9 and J is TRBJ1-2; D is ambiguous. Germline CDR1 is SGDLS and CDR2 is YYNGEE. The germline V and J ends were trimmed by 5 bases and 4 bases, with 12 bases remaining between them. The length of the CDR3 is 13 residues. CDR3 coding DNA: TGTGCCAGCAGGGGCTCGGAGTCCTATGGCTACACCTTC. This translates into CASRGSESYGYTF. Complete variable domain (other parts from reference TRBV9 and TRBJ1-2): DSGVTQTPKHLITATGQRVTLRCSPRSGDLSVYWYQQSLDQGLQFLIQYYNGEERAKGNILERFSAQQFPDLHSELNLSSLELGDSALYFCASRGSESYGYTFGSGTRLTVV.

The V and J genes are TRBV1 and TRBJ1-6. TRBV1 is assigned pseudogene status. This CDR3 region has 14 residues. This CDR3 is CTSSQGFRGSPLHF. CDR3 nucleotides: TGCACCAGCAGCCAAGGTTTCCGGGGTTCACCCCTCCACTTT.

Within the sample, this clone is medium-sized. The V and J genes are TRBV2 and TRBJ2-7, with TRBD1 matching 9 bases. J lost 2 bases, V lost 3 bases, and 8 bases had no gene match. The germline V gene has CDR1 SNHLY and CDR2 FYNNEI. CDR3 length: 16 residues. CDR3 sequence (DNA): TGTGCCAGCAGTGATGGGTGGGGACAGGGTACCTACGAGCAGTACTTC. This codes for CASSDGWGQGTYEQYF.

The rearrangement links TRBV5-5 to TRBJ2-7; D tentatively reads TRBD1 or TRBD2 (5 bases each). The CDR3 length is 14 residues. CDR1 is SGHKS, CDR2 YYEKEE, per germline (reference sequence). V was shortened by 4 bases and J by 5 bases, with 16 bases between the two germline ends. The CDR3 protein is CASSRKGPPNEQYF. Here the CDR3 DNA reads TGTGCCAGCAGCCGAAAGGGACCTCCGAACGAGCAGTACTTC.

This chain joins TRBV6-1 and TRBJ2-7, with a weak D call TRBD1 (6 bases). The germline CDR1 and CDR2 sequences are MNHNS and SASEGT. The CDR3 totals 13 residues. Trimming took off 2 bases at V and 5 bases at J, with 10 bases between the two ends. DNA for the CDR3: TGTGCCAGCAGTGAAAAGGGGGTAGACGAGCAGTACTTC. Translating it yields CASSEKGVDEQYF.

This chain joins TRBV9 and TRBJ1-2; D unclear. Deletions cut 2 bases from V and 4 bases from J, with 15 bases between. CDR1 and CDR2 from the germline V gene are SGDLS and YYNGEE. This CDR3 spans 15 amino acids. The DNA for the CDR3 is TGTGCCAGCAGCGTGACGGGAGCCGCGGCCTATGGCTACACCTTC. It is translated as CASSVTGAAAYGYTF.

The V call is TRBV9, the J call TRBJ2-2, with no clear D. CDR3 length: 16 residues. The V end was cut by 4 bases, the J end by 4 bases, with 17 bases between. Germline V gives CDR1 SGDLS, CDR2 YYNGEE. CDR3 sequence (DNA): TGTGCCAGCAGCCCCCGTTTTGGGGAAGGCACCGGGGAGCTGTTTTTT. Protein sequence: CASSPRFGEGTGELFF.

This chain links TRBV6-5 with TRBJ2-1; 8 nucleotides line up with TRBD2. Trimming removed 0 bases from V and 0 bases from J; junction bases left unmatched: 1. Germline CDR1 and CDR2: MNHEY and SVGAGI. The CDR3 is made up of 16 amino acids. The CDR3 nucleotides are TGTGCCAGCAGTTACTCCGGGGGGGGCTCCTACAATGAGCAGTTCTTC. Translating gives CASSYSGGGSYNEQFF.

The chain employs TRBV6-5 and TRBJ2-4, with D unresolved. The CDR3 loop spans 14 amino acids. V lost 5 bases to trimming and J lost 0 bases, with 8 bases between them. Germline V gene lookup returns CDR1 MNHEY and CDR2 SVGAGI. The CDR3 bases are TGTGCCAGCAGTCAGAGATTAGCCAAAAACATTCAGTACTTC. Its translation: CASSQRLAKNIQYF.

The V call is TRBV5-4, the J call TRBJ2-1, with TRBD1 as a possible D gene (6 bases). The CDR3 covers 17 residues. From germline, CDR1 is SGHNT and CDR2 YYREEE (reference sequence). The V end was cut by 4 bases, the J end by 1 base, with 18 bases between. The CDR3, as DNA: TGTGCCAGCAGCCCACTAGAAGGGGGATCATCCTACAATGAGCAGTTCTTC. Protein: CASSPLEGGSSYNEQFF.

The V and J genes are TRBV9 and TRBJ2-5; 9 nucleotides agree with TRBD2. The V gene's germline CDR1 is SGDLS and CDR2 YYNGEE. After removal of 3 bases from V and 5 bases from J, the junction contained 5 bases not matched to a gene. This CDR3 region has 14 residues. CDR3 in DNA: TGTGCCAGCAGCGCAGGGACTAGCCATGAGACCCAGTACTTC. Translating it yields CASSAGTSHETQYF.

The rearrangement uses TRBV7-9 and TRBJ2-5; TRBD2 agrees at 7 bases. Germline trimming cut 4 bases from V and 6 bases from J; bases unmatched to any gene: 8. Per the germline V gene, CDR1 is SEHNR and CDR2 is FQNEAQ (reference sequence). The CDR3 has 14 residues. For the CDR3, the DNA is TGTGCCAGCAGCTCAACTAGCGCACCACAGACCCAGTACTTC. Protein: CASSSTSAPQTQYF.

The chain combines TRBV4-3 with TRBJ1-1; D possibly corresponds to TRBD1 (5 bases). V dropped 1 base and J dropped 2 bases, with 8 bases sitting between them. Germline V gene data show CDR1 as LGHNA and CDR2 as YSLEER. The CDR3 runs 14 residues. The CDR3 DNA is TGCGCCAGCAGCCAAGGTCAGGGTAACACTGAAGCTTTCTTT. Its protein product is CASSQGQGNTEAFF.